This T cell receptor beta chain emerged from a study of T cells in Graves' hyperthyroidism and ophthalmopathy. The length of the CDR3 is 13 residues. Germline-derived CDR1 and CDR2 are LNHDA and SQIVND (reference sequence). V was cut by 7 bases and J by 2 bases, with 9 bases left in between. Regions amplified from RNA transcripts were the TCR beta CDR3 regions. Using the HTBI primer set, a first-round RT-PCR was run on the TCR CDR3. Using its own MiXCR run on the multiplex PCR reads, TCRdb lists one record per CDR3 protein. This table holds roughly 630,000 distinct CDR3 sequences, around 16% found once.

This chain joins TRBV19 and TRBJ1-5, with no clear D. Sequencing was carried out using blood. This TCR was sampled from a woman aged 25-40 years with Graves' hyperthyroidism. CDR3 protein: CASTQTRNQPQHF. In DNA, the CDR3 is TGTGCCAGTACCCAGACCCGCAATCAGCCCCAGCATTTT.